This T cell receptor (beta chain) was recorded in a study of monozygotic twins with cystic fibrosis. Background on the study: Around 3 micrograms of fragmented DNA underwent around 16 PCR cycles for library preparation.

CDR1 and CDR2 from the germline V gene are SGDLS and YYNGEE. The germline V and J ends were trimmed by 3 bases and 5 bases, with 21 bases remaining between them. CDR3 size: 16 residues. Clones were read by immunoSEQ multiplex PCR, and TCRdb kept only the in-frame ones, dropping some. This table holds about 32,000 clones, about 92% found once. To note about this clone: Its specificity is unknown.

Overall study results and limits: V usage most resembled the co-twin in 13 of 16 pairs.

Sequenced material: blood. V and J are TRBV9 and TRBJ2-7; either TRBD1 or TRBD2 may supply D (5 bases each). The source is a girl aged 2-10 years with cystic fibrosis. CDR3 protein: CASSASRGETLHEQYF. In DNA, the CDR3 is TGTGCCAGCAGCGCTAGTAGAGGGGAGACATTGCACGAGCAGTACTTC.